Below are 27 T cell receptor beta chains sequenced from a single sample in a study of T cell responses to AZD1222 COVID-19 vaccine. Produced via immunoSEQ multiplex PCR; TCRdb's table is partial and in-frame only. The data contain about 140,000 clones, approximately 95% of them singletons. Sample: peripheral blood, taken on day 0 of MenACWY control vaccination. Receptors were obtained from an adult in good health.

The chain has TRBV27 and TRBJ1-2, with a tentative D call TRBD1 (6 bases). There are 14 residues in the CDR3. V was trimmed by 3 bases and J by 2 bases, leaving 10 bases between them. Germline assignment: CDR1 MNHEY and CDR2 SMNVEV (reference sequence). The CDR3 bases are TGTGCCAGCAGTTTCGCAGGGGTGAACTATGGCTACACCTTC. It translates to CASSFAGVNYGYTF.

The chain is built from TRBV12-3 or TRBV12-4 and TRBJ1-1; D unresolved. This CDR3 region has 11 residues. Trimming took 3 bases from V and 8 from J, leaving 7 bases between them. The CDR3: CASSFGSEAFF. The CDR3 bases are TGTGCCAGCAGTTTTGGGTCCGAAGCTTTCTTT.

J is TRBJ1-4 and V is TRBV4-1, with D maybe TRBD1 (5 bases). The V gene lost 2 bases and the J gene lost 0 bases, with 13 bases spanning the gap. In germline, CDR1 is MGHRA, CDR2 YSYEKL. This CDR3 is built from 17 residues. The DNA for the CDR3 is TGCGCCAGCAGCCAACTCGGGGCAGCGGCAACTAATGAAAAACTGTTTTTT. This codes for CASSQLGAAATNEKLFF.

This rearrangement joins TRBV7-9 to TRBJ1-6; D is undetermined. The CDR3 runs to 14 residues. Per the germline V gene, CDR1 is SEHNR and CDR2 is FQNEAQ (reference sequence). The V end was cut by 1 base, the J end by 7 bases, with 8 bases between. The DNA for the CDR3 is TGTGCCAGCAGCTTAGAGGGTTGGAATTCACCCCTCCACTTT. It specifies CASSLEGWNSPLHF.

The chain uses TRBV11-3 and TRBJ1-1; D might be TRBD1 (5 bases). The CDR3 consists of 14 residues. The germline CDR1 and CDR2 sequences are SGHNT and YENEEA. The V and J ends lost 1 base and 2 bases respectively, with 8 bases between them. The CDR3 DNA sequence: TGTGCCAGCAGCTTAGGGGGCGGTAACACTGAAGCTTTCTTT. Its translation is CASSLGGGNTEAFF.

V gene TRBV19 combines with J gene TRBJ1-2, with D tentatively TRBD1 (5 bases). CDR1 and CDR2 from the germline V gene are LNHDA and SQIVND (reference sequence). V dropped 6 bases and J dropped 2 bases, with 22 bases sitting between them. There are 17 residues in the CDR3. In DNA, the CDR3 is TGTGCCAGTAGGGGGATAAGGGGTTCGCAACAAAACTATGGCTACACCTTC. It encodes CASRGIRGSQQNYGYTF. Filled out from reference TRBV19 and TRBJ1-2, the complete variable domain reads DGGITQSPKYLFRKEGQNVTLSCEQNLNHDAMYWYRQDPGQGLRLIYYSQIVNDFQKGDIAEGYSVSREKKESFPLTVTSAQKNPTAFYLCASRGIRGSQQNYGYTFGSGTRLTVV.

The rearrangement links TRBV15 to TRBJ2-7; tentative D call: TRBD2 (6 bases). From germline, CDR1 is LNHNV and CDR2 YYDKDF (reference sequence). The CDR3 is 13 residues long. The V and J ends lost 1 base and 7 bases respectively, with 11 bases between them. The CDR3 sequence is CATSRVGGAEQYF. CDR3 sequence (DNA): TGTGCCACCAGCAGAGTTGGAGGGGCAGAGCAGTACTTC.

This sequence joins TRBV5-1 and TRBJ1-4; 9 bases are shared with TRBD1. Unmatched junction bases numbered 11, after V lost 3 bases and J lost 8 bases. Germline V gives CDR1 SGHRS, CDR2 YFSETQ. The CDR3 contains 16 residues. CDR3 amino acids: CASSSTGQGFGEKLFF. CDR3 coding DNA: TGCGCCAGCAGCTCAACCGGACAGGGGTTCGGGGAAAAACTGTTTTTT.

This chain uses TRBV27 with TRBJ1-1, with D unresolved. The CDR3 spans 14 residues. Germline CDR1 and CDR2: MNHEY and SMNVEV (reference sequence). The V and J ends lost 6 bases and 1 base respectively, with 12 bases between them. This CDR3 reads CASSFSLPNTEAFF. The CDR3 DNA reads as TGTGCCAGCAGCTTCAGTCTACCGAACACTGAAGCTTTCTTT.

The V gene is TRBV19, the J gene TRBJ1-1; D possibly corresponds to TRBD1 (6 bases). Germline values: CDR1 LNHDA, CDR2 SQIVND (reference sequence). V lost 8 bases and J lost 3, with 19 bases in between. The CDR3 runs 15 residues. Written as DNA, the CDR3 is TGTGCCAGTTTCGGTTGGGGGCGGGTTGACACTGAAGCTTTCTTT. Its protein product is CASFGWGRVDTEAFF.

The chain carries TRBV10-3 and TRBJ1-1, with a weak D call TRBD1 (6 bases). CDR1 and CDR2 from the germline V gene are ENHRY and SYGVKD. This CDR3 spans 11 amino acids. The V gene lost 5 bases and the J gene lost 8 bases, with 9 bases spanning the gap. The DNA of the CDR3 is TGTGCCATCAGTCAGGACAGAGAAGCTTTCTTT. Translated, it gives CAISQDREAFF.

V gene TRBV30 combines with J gene TRBJ1-5; D might be TRBD1 (5 bases). Between the trimmed V and J ends, which lost 2 bases and 4 bases, there was a span of 9 bases. This CDR3 has 13 residues. The V gene's germline CDR1 is GTSNPN and CDR2 SVGIG (reference sequence). CDR3 sequence reads: CAWSLRGNQPQHF. DNA for the CDR3: TGTGCCTGGAGTTTGAGGGGTAATCAGCCCCAGCATTTT.

There are a few counts of this clone. The V and J genes are TRBV7-8 and TRBJ1-1, with D hard to call. V lost 7 bases, J lost 2 bases, and 11 bases lay in between. Per the germline V gene, CDR1 is SGHVS and CDR2 is FQNEAQ. This CDR3 spans 13 amino acids. The CDR3: CASTQTENTEAFF. CDR3 DNA: TGTGCCAGCACCCAAACGGAAAACACTGAAGCTTTCTTT.

The chain is built from TRBV27 and TRBJ1-1; the D gene is possibly TRBD1 (5 bases). V was cut by 6 bases and J by 3 bases, with 20 bases left in between. The CDR3 extends over 16 amino acids. Germline loops: CDR1 MNHEY, CDR2 SMNVEV (reference sequence). CDR3 coding DNA: TGTGCCAGCAGAGATGGGGCAGGCCTGCACCACACTGAAGCTTTCTTT. Encoded protein: CASRDGAGLHHTEAFF.

This chain joins TRBV21-1 and TRBJ2-7; whether TRBD2, the table's D call, matches the DNA was not checked. TRBV21-1 is tagged as a pseudogene. The CDR3 has 16 residues. This CDR3 reads CASSKEQRGWDYEQYF. CDR3 nucleotide sequence: TGTGCCAGCAGCAAAGAACAGCGGGGGTGGGACTACGAGCAGTACTTC.

The chain combines TRBV2 with TRBJ1-1; D is perhaps TRBD1 (5 bases). The CDR3 is 15 residues long. The V gene lost 3 bases and the J gene lost 3 bases, with 14 bases spanning the gap. The germline gives CDR1 SNHLY, CDR2 FYNNEI. CDR3 sequence: CASSEGGAGYTEAFF. Written as DNA, the CDR3 is TGTGCCAGCAGTGAGGGTGGGGCAGGTTACACTGAAGCTTTCTTT.

The DNA of the CDR3 is TGTGCCATCAGTCCCGCCACAGATACGCAGTATTTT. This encodes CAISPATDTQYF. The chain has TRBV10-3 and TRBJ2-3; the D is unclear. The ends were cut back, 5 bases at V and 2 bases at J, with 5 bases in the middle. Looked up from germline, CDR1 is ENHRY and CDR2 is SYGVKD. CDR3 length equals 12 residues.

The V gene is TRBV7-8, the J gene TRBJ1-1; weak D call: TRBD1 (5 bases). V was cut by 7 bases and J by 0 bases, with 9 bases left in between. The CDR3 is made up of 13 amino acids. CDR1 SGHVS and CDR2 FQNEAQ come from the germline V gene. The CDR3 is CASTLTVNTEAFF. The CDR3 DNA is TGTGCCAGCACCTTGACAGTGAACACTGAAGCTTTCTTT.

The chain is built from TRBV6-5 and TRBJ1-5; 8 nucleotides match TRBD1. The germline V gene encodes CDR1 MNHEY and CDR2 SVGAGI. Trimming took 10 bases from V and 6 from J; bases not matched to a gene: 11. The length of the CDR3 is 14 residues. The CDR3 DNA follows: TGTGCCACCTCTGGGCAGGGGGCGTTTCAGCCCCAGCATTTT. It is translated as CATSGQGAFQPQHF.

The chain is built from TRBV4-1 and TRBJ2-5; tentatively, D is TRBD1 (6 bases). The length of the CDR3 is 16 residues. Germline CDR1 reads MGHRA; CDR2 reads YSYEKL. Deletions cut 4 bases from V and 7 bases from J, with 22 bases between. The CDR3 region has the DNA TGCGCCAGCAGCCGCGGACAGTTACCCCCCTCGGGGACCCAGTACTTC. Translated: CASSRGQLPPSGTQYF.

The V call is TRBV27, the J call TRBJ1-4, with D perhaps TRBD1 (5 bases). Germline loops: CDR1 MNHEY, CDR2 SMNVEV (reference sequence). The V end was cut by 5 bases, the J end by 4 bases, with 11 bases between. The CDR3 has 14 amino acids. This CDR3 reads CASSHRGGNEKLFF. CDR3 in DNA: TGTGCCAGCAGTCACCGGGGCGGTAATGAAAAACTGTTTTTT.

The chain carries TRBV4-1 and TRBJ2-4; D unresolved. V was pared by 1 base and J by 0 bases, with 22 bases between. The germline gives CDR1 MGHRA, CDR2 YSYEKL. The CDR3 runs to 20 residues. CDR3 sequence (DNA): TGCGCCAGCAGCCAAGTCCTGCGAGGAGAGCTTGCACTAGCCAAAAACATTCAGTACTTC. It encodes CASSQVLRGELALAKNIQYF.

Concerning this clone itself: One junction end disagrees with the germline gene, perhaps due to a read error. The V and J genes are TRBV6-5 and TRBJ1-5; D is undetermined. The CDR3 has 12 residues. The germline V gene encodes CDR1 MNHEY and CDR2 SVGAGI. DNA for the CDR3: TGTGCCAGCGGCAGGAGCAACCAGCCCCAGCATTTT. Translation gives CASGRSNQPQHF.

The rearrangement links TRBV27 to TRBJ1-1; no clear D gene. CDR3 length: 14 residues. V was clipped by 2 bases and J by 0 bases, with 7 bases between them. Germline V lookup: CDR1 MNHEY, CDR2 SMNVEV (reference sequence). The CDR3, as DNA: TGTGCCAGCAGTTTAACCGGAATGAACACTGAAGCTTTCTTT. Its translation is CASSLTGMNTEAFF.

The V call is TRBV3-1 (or the pseudogene TRBV3-2), the J call TRBJ1-5; D gene unclear. Germline V lookup: CDR1 LGHDT, CDR2 YNNKEL (reference sequence). The CDR3 totals 15 residues. V was shortened by 1 base and J by 1 base, with 8 bases between the two germline ends. The CDR3 DNA is TGTGCCAGCAGCCAAGTGACGGGGAGCAATCAGCCCCAGCATTTT. This gives the protein CASSQVTGSNQPQHF.

This rearrangement joins TRBV27 to TRBJ1-5; 10 positions match TRBD1. V trimming: 3 bases; J trimming: 6 bases; junction bases outside the gene matches: 14. Germline loops: CDR1 MNHEY, CDR2 SMNVEV (reference sequence). This CDR3 comprises 18 residues. The DNA for the CDR3 is TGTGCCAGCAGTTTCAGGGGGGGACCGGACAGGGGGACTCAGCCCCAGCATTTT. Its translation is CASSFRGGPDRGTQPQHF.

This chain connects TRBV28 to TRBJ1-1; 12 nucleotides match TRBD1. CDR1 is MDHEN and CDR2 is SYDVKM in the germline V gene. J gave up 5 bases and V 8 bases, and 12 bases lay outside the gene matches. CDR3 size: 16 residues. Here the CDR3 reads CASYSRDRGLGTEAFF. The CDR3 bases are TGTGCCAGCTACAGCCGGGACAGGGGGCTTGGGACTGAAGCTTTCTTT. Full variable domain (missing parts from reference TRBV28 and TRBJ1-1): DVKVTQSSRYLVKRTGEKVFLECVQDMDHENMFWYRQDPGLGLRLIYFSYDVKMKEKGDIPEGYSVSREKKERFSLILESASTNQTSMYLCASYSRDRGLGTEAFFGQGTRLTVV.